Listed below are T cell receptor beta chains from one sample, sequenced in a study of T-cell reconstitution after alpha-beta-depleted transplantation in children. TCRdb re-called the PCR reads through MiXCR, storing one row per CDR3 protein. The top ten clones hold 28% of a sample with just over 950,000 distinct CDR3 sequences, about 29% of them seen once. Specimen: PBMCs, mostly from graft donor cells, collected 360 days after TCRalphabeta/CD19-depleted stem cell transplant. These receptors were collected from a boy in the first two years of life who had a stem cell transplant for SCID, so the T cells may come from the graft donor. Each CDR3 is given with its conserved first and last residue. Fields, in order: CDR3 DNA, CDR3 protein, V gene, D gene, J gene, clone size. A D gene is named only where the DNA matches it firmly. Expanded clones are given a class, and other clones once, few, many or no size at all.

CDR3nt: TGTGCCAGCAGTCCTGGACAGGGCGACTTGGGAACCGGGGAGCTGTTTTTT; CDR3aa: CASSPGQGDLGTGELFF; v_gene: TRBV27; d_gene: TRBD1; j_gene: TRBJ2-2; abundance: few
CDR3nt: TGTGCCAGCTCTCCAGGGGTGAACGGGGCCAACGTCCTGACTTTC; CDR3aa: CASSPGVNGANVLTF; v_gene: TRBV18; d_gene: -; j_gene: TRBJ2-6; abundance: -
CDR3nt: TGTGCCAGCACCCCCGGGACAACGAACACCGGGGAGCTGTTTTTT; CDR3aa: CASTPGTTNTGELFF; v_gene: TRBV7-8; d_gene: -; j_gene: TRBJ2-2; abundance: few
CDR3nt: TGCGCCAGCAGCTCTTCGACAGGGGGATACGAGCAGTACTTC; CDR3aa: CASSSSTGGYEQYF; v_gene: TRBV5-1; d_gene: TRBD1; j_gene: TRBJ2-7; abundance: few
CDR3nt: TGTGCCAGCAGCTTAAATCCTGGGATAGCGGGGGGGTACGAGCAGTACTTC; CDR3aa: CASSLNPGIAGGYEQYF; v_gene: TRBV11-2; d_gene: TRBD2; j_gene: TRBJ2-7; abundance: few
CDR3nt: TGCAGTGCTAGAGATGGAATGCCAGGGGGCTTGAGCTCCTACGAGCAGTACTTC; CDR3aa: CSARDGMPGGLSSYEQYF; v_gene: TRBV20-1; d_gene: TRBD1; j_gene: TRBJ2-7; abundance: once
CDR3nt: TGTGCCAGCAGTTTAGTCAGGGCGACCGGGGAGCTGTTTTTT; CDR3aa: CASSLVRATGELFF; v_gene: TRBV27; d_gene: -; j_gene: TRBJ2-2; abundance: many
CDR3nt: TGTGCCAGCAGGCGCTTAGATACGCAGTATTTT; CDR3aa: CASRRLDTQYF; v_gene: TRBV12-3/TRBV12-4; d_gene: -; j_gene: TRBJ2-3; abundance: -
CDR3nt: TGCAGCGTTGCCGGACAAAGGGGGACTTTCTTT; CDR3aa: CSVAGQRGTFF; v_gene: TRBV29-1; d_gene: -; j_gene: TRBJ1-1; abundance: few
CDR3nt: TGTGCCAGCAGCGTGACCGACAGTGCCAATCAGCCCCAGCATTTT; CDR3aa: CASSVTDSANQPQHF; v_gene: TRBV9; d_gene: -; j_gene: TRBJ1-5; abundance: few
CDR3nt: TGTGCCAGCAGTCCAGGACAGGCCTACACAGATACGCAGTATTTT; CDR3aa: CASSPGQAYTDTQYF; v_gene: TRBV12-3/TRBV12-4; d_gene: TRBD1; j_gene: TRBJ2-3; abundance: -
CDR3nt: TGCGCCAGCAGTGACCTCGGCGGGACAGATACGCAGTATTTT; CDR3aa: CASSDLGGTDTQYF; v_gene: TRBV10-1; d_gene: -; j_gene: TRBJ2-3; abundance: many
CDR3nt: TGCAGTGCTAGGTCCTGGGAGGGGGGGGTCTACAATGAGCAGTTCTTC; CDR3aa: CSARSWEGGVYNEQFF; v_gene: TRBV20-1; d_gene: -; j_gene: TRBJ2-1; abundance: few
CDR3nt: TGTGCCAGCAGCTTCTCCGACCGGGTGGACTTC; CDR3aa: CASSFSDRVDF; v_gene: TRBV5-5; d_gene: -; j_gene: TRBJ2-5; abundance: few
CDR3nt: TGTGCCAGCAGTTCGACAGGGAGAGGGACAGATACGCAGTATTTT; CDR3aa: CASSSTGRGTDTQYF; v_gene: TRBV12-3/TRBV12-4; d_gene: TRBD1; j_gene: TRBJ2-3; abundance: -
CDR3nt: TGTGCCAGCTCACCAGAGAGACACCACTACGAGCAGTACTTC; CDR3aa: CASSPERHHYEQYF; v_gene: TRBV18; d_gene: -; j_gene: TRBJ2-7; abundance: -
CDR3nt: TGTGCCAGCAGTATACGTACTCCCTTCTACGAGCAGTACTTC; CDR3aa: CASSIRTPFYEQYF; v_gene: TRBV27; d_gene: -; j_gene: TRBJ2-7; abundance: few
CDR3nt: TGTGCCAGCAGTGAAGCGAGAAGTAAGGCCCAGCATTTT; CDR3aa: CASSEARSKAQHF; v_gene: TRBV2; d_gene: -; j_gene: TRBJ1-5; abundance: -
CDR3nt: TGCGCCAGCAGTTACGACCGACAGACCGGGGAGCTGTTTTTT; CDR3aa: CASSYDRQTGELFF; v_gene: TRBV5-1; d_gene: -; j_gene: TRBJ2-2; abundance: -
CDR3nt: TGTGCCATCAGCGAGGGGACAGGGAAAGAGACCCAGTACTTC; CDR3aa: CAISEGTGKETQYF; v_gene: TRBV10-3; d_gene: TRBD1; j_gene: TRBJ2-5; abundance: -
CDR3nt: TGTGCCAGCAGCCGCGTCGGGGGCGGGCAGTACTTC; CDR3aa: CASSRVGGGQYF; v_gene: TRBV12-3/TRBV12-4; d_gene: -; j_gene: TRBJ2-7; abundance: few
CDR3nt: TGTGCCAGCAGTTTAGGGGACAGCGCCGCTGAAGCTTTCTTT; CDR3aa: CASSLGDSAAEAFF; v_gene: TRBV12-3/TRBV12-4; d_gene: TRBD1; j_gene: TRBJ1-1; abundance: few
CDR3nt: TGTGCCAGCAGAGGGACAGGGGCCGATCGCTACAATGAGCAGTTCTTC; CDR3aa: CASRGTGADRYNEQFF; v_gene: TRBV6-2/TRBV6-3; d_gene: TRBD1; j_gene: TRBJ2-1; abundance: -
CDR3nt: TGTGCCAGCACCTTTGGGGCGGGTGCCTACGAGCAGTACTTC; CDR3aa: CASTFGAGAYEQYF; v_gene: TRBV5-6; d_gene: -; j_gene: TRBJ2-7; abundance: -
CDR3nt: TGTGCCACCAGCTTCAGGCTAGCGGCAGAGACCCAGTACTTC; CDR3aa: CATSFRLAAETQYF; v_gene: TRBV15; d_gene: TRBD2; j_gene: TRBJ2-5; abundance: few
CDR3nt: TGTGCCAGCAGTGTACGACTAGCGGGGCCGCGGGGTGAGCAGTTCTTC; CDR3aa: CASSVRLAGPRGEQFF; v_gene: TRBV6-1; d_gene: TRBD2; j_gene: TRBJ2-1; abundance: few
CDR3nt: TGCGCCAGCAGCCAAGTCGGAACCAACTATGGCTACACCTTC; CDR3aa: CASSQVGTNYGYTF; v_gene: TRBV4-1; d_gene: -; j_gene: TRBJ1-2; abundance: few
CDR3nt: TGTGCCAGCAGCACCCGGGTTGTTGAAAAACTGTTTTTT; CDR3aa: CASSTRVVEKLFF; v_gene: TRBV6-6; d_gene: -; j_gene: TRBJ1-4; abundance: -
CDR3nt: TGTGCCAGCAACCGGGGGAGCGGGGAGCTGTTTTTT; CDR3aa: CASNRGSGELFF; v_gene: TRBV5-5; d_gene: -; j_gene: TRBJ2-2; abundance: few
CDR3nt: TGTGCCAGCAGCTTAAGGGACGGCGACAATGAGCAGTTCTTC; CDR3aa: CASSLRDGDNEQFF; v_gene: TRBV7-6; d_gene: -; j_gene: TRBJ2-1; abundance: few
CDR3nt: TGTGCCAGCAGAAGCGGGGGTTCCTACAATGAGCAGTTCTTC; CDR3aa: CASRSGGSYNEQFF; v_gene: TRBV27; d_gene: TRBD2; j_gene: TRBJ2-1; abundance: few
CDR3nt: TGCGCCAGCAGCTTGGCAGGAATGGCGAGCTCCTACAATGAGCAGTTCTTC; CDR3aa: CASSLAGMASSYNEQFF; v_gene: TRBV5-1; d_gene: -; j_gene: TRBJ2-1; abundance: few
CDR3nt: TGTGCCAGCAGCCCCGGACTAGAAGGTTACAATGAGCAGTTCTTC; CDR3aa: CASSPGLEGYNEQFF; v_gene: TRBV7-3; d_gene: TRBD2; j_gene: TRBJ2-1; abundance: few
CDR3nt: TGTGCCAGCTCACCACCCTGGCGTCAGGAGCAGTTCTTC; CDR3aa: CASSPPWRQEQFF; v_gene: TRBV18; d_gene: -; j_gene: TRBJ2-1; abundance: -
CDR3nt: TGCGCCGGCCGGATGTTAAGCACAGATACGCAGTATTTT; CDR3aa: CAGRMLSTDTQYF; v_gene: TRBV7-8; d_gene: -; j_gene: TRBJ2-3; abundance: few
CDR3nt: TGTGCCACCAGCAAGCGGGGGGGCCTGCAGTATTTT; CDR3aa: CATSKRGGLQYF; v_gene: TRBV15; d_gene: TRBD2; j_gene: TRBJ2-3; abundance: -
CDR3nt: TGTGCCAGCAGCCAAGGTTGGGGTGGCGAGCAGTACTTC; CDR3aa: CASSQGWGGEQYF; v_gene: TRBV3-1; d_gene: -; j_gene: TRBJ2-7; abundance: -
CDR3nt: TGCGCCAGCAGCCAAGGGGGACAGGGAGCATACAATGAGCAGTTCTTC; CDR3aa: CASSQGGQGAYNEQFF; v_gene: TRBV4-1; d_gene: TRBD1; j_gene: TRBJ2-1; abundance: few
CDR3nt: TGTGCCAGCAGGAGCAGGGAAATTGCTGAAGCTTTCTTT; CDR3aa: CASRSREIAEAFF; v_gene: TRBV28; d_gene: -; j_gene: TRBJ1-1; abundance: -
CDR3nt: TGTGCCAGCAGCTTAGTTCCCAGGAACACAGATACGCAGTATTTT; CDR3aa: CASSLVPRNTDTQYF; v_gene: TRBV7-2; d_gene: -; j_gene: TRBJ2-3; abundance: -
CDR3nt: TGTGCCAGCAGCTTATGGGCAGAAACCTACAATGAGCAGTTCTTC; CDR3aa: CASSLWAETYNEQFF; v_gene: TRBV11-2; d_gene: -; j_gene: TRBJ2-1; abundance: -
CDR3nt: TGCGCCAGCAGCTCAACGGACCGACGCACAGATACGCAGTATTTT; CDR3aa: CASSSTDRRTDTQYF; v_gene: TRBV5-1; d_gene: -; j_gene: TRBJ2-3; abundance: -
CDR3nt: TGCGCCAGCAGACCGTTCAGTGGAGACGAGCAGTACTTC; CDR3aa: CASRPFSGDEQYF; v_gene: TRBV5-1; d_gene: -; j_gene: TRBJ2-7; abundance: few
CDR3nt: TGTGCCACCAGCAGAGATCAGAGTGGGGAAAACATTCAGTACTTC; CDR3aa: CATSRDQSGENIQYF; v_gene: TRBV15; d_gene: -; j_gene: TRBJ2-4; abundance: few
CDR3nt: TGTGCCAGCAGTGAAGCCCGACAGGGAAATCAGCCCCAGCATTTT; CDR3aa: CASSEARQGNQPQHF; v_gene: TRBV2; d_gene: TRBD1; j_gene: TRBJ1-5; abundance: -
CDR3nt: TGTGCCAGCAGCTCGAGCCGGGCGTACTCTGGGGCCAACGTCCTGACTTTC; CDR3aa: CASSSSRAYSGANVLTF; v_gene: TRBV7-2; d_gene: -; j_gene: TRBJ2-6; abundance: few
CDR3nt: TGTGCCAGCAGTTTGAGGGGAACGAGGGCTGAAGCTTTCTTT; CDR3aa: CASSLRGTRAEAFF; v_gene: TRBV12-3/TRBV12-4; d_gene: -; j_gene: TRBJ1-1; abundance: -
CDR3nt: TGTGCCAGCAGCTTTTTACAACAGGCGAACACTGAAGCTTTCTTT; CDR3aa: CASSFLQQANTEAFF; v_gene: TRBV7-9; d_gene: -; j_gene: TRBJ1-1; abundance: few
CDR3nt: TGCGCCAGCAGCGTAGGAGATACAGGGTCCGGAAACACCATATATTTT; CDR3aa: CASSVGDTGSGNTIYF; v_gene: TRBV5-1; d_gene: -; j_gene: TRBJ1-3; abundance: few
CDR3nt: TGTGCCGCTGTTGCGGGGAGATACACTGAAGCTTTCTTT; CDR3aa: CAAVAGRYTEAFF; v_gene: TRBV12-3/TRBV12-4; d_gene: -; j_gene: TRBJ1-1; abundance: -
CDR3nt: TGCAGTTCTACTCCGGACAGCTATGGCTACACCTTC; CDR3aa: CSSTPDSYGYTF; v_gene: TRBV20-1; d_gene: -; j_gene: TRBJ1-2; abundance: once
CDR3nt: TGTGCCAGCAGTTTCCCTAGCGGGGGGGCCGCAGATACGCAGTATTTT; CDR3aa: CASSFPSGGAADTQYF; v_gene: TRBV12-3/TRBV12-4; d_gene: TRBD2; j_gene: TRBJ2-3; abundance: -
CDR3nt: TGTGCCACCAGCAGAGATCTCTTGAACACTGAAGCTTTCTTT; CDR3aa: CATSRDLLNTEAFF; v_gene: TRBV15; d_gene: -; j_gene: TRBJ1-1; abundance: -
CDR3nt: TGTGCCAGCAGTTTTACAGGGACCCGCTACAATGAGCAGTTCTTC; CDR3aa: CASSFTGTRYNEQFF; v_gene: TRBV27; d_gene: -; j_gene: TRBJ2-1; abundance: -
CDR3nt: TGTGCCAGCAGTGTCTTGGGGGGGGCTACAACCAGGCAGTATTTT; CDR3aa: CASSVLGGATTRQYF; v_gene: TRBV2; d_gene: -; j_gene: TRBJ2-3; abundance: -